This TCR beta chain was profiled in a study of OX40 agonist ivuxolimab in advanced cancers. Study-level points and caveats: There was clonal expansion of CD4+ and CD8+ blood T cells by week 6 at 0.1 to 3.0 mg/kg. Average numbers of expanded clones were greater in CD8+ T cells than in CD4+.

If patients had autoimmune disease history or systemic immunosuppression, they were excluded. Sequenced by immunoSEQ multiplex PCR; TCRdb stores in-frame clones only, minus some. The sample gives about 79,000 clones, 91% of which show up once; approximately 7% is in the top ten. Germline CDR1 is SGDLS and CDR2 is YYNGEE. The CDR3 spans 14 residues. J lost 4 bases, V lost 4 bases, and 4 bases had no gene match. This clone was seen a single time. Its antigen is still unknown. The chain uses TRBV9 and TRBJ2-2, with 7 nucleotides matching TRBD1. This receptor was obtained from an adult with an advanced solid tumor such as melanoma, head and neck, liver or kidney cancer. This sample comprised CD4+ or CD8+ T cells sorted from blood, obtained in a trial of the OX40 agonist ivuxolimab. DNA for the CDR3: TGTGCCAGCAGCATCGGGACAGCCACCGGGGAGCTGTTTTTT. Amino acid sequence: CASSIGTATGELFF.